This T cell receptor (beta chain) was obtained from a study of cytomegalovirus exposure and HLA in healthy donors. This clone came up a few times. The CDR3 is made up of 18 amino acids. Germline V CDR1 and CDR2: SGHRS, YFSETQ. The V segment lost 1 base and the J segment 0 bases; nucleotides outside the gene matches: 9. PCR amplification relied on 60 Vbeta primers (plus 13 Jbeta primers). TCRdb keeps only in-frame clones here, not all; method: immunoSEQ multiplex PCR. The sample holds approximately 110,000 clones, 70% to 85% seen once. The chain has TRBV5-1 and TRBJ1-1, with 10 nucleotides matching TRBD1. The source of this sequence is a woman aged 40 to 49 in good health and CMV-seropositive. The sample taken for sequencing was PBMCs. This CDR3 reads CASSLWGGTGVMNTEAFF. In DNA, the CDR3 is TGCGCCAGCAGCTTGTGGGGGGGGACAGGGGTTATGAACACTGAAGCTTTCTTT.